The 20 T cell receptor beta chains reported below all come from one sample, sequenced in a study of Ad26.COV2.S vaccination and SARS-CoV-2 variants (dated by TCRdb to the early 2020s). The sample's treatment or condition label, decoded: around 19 received Ad26.COV2.S at low or high dose, single or two shots; about 5 received placebo; per-sample allocation not given. For vaccine and placebo recipients, repertoires were sequenced using samples collected on day 63 after the first injection. The library was prepared using the immunoSEQ multiplex PCR assay. Imported from immuneACCESS, the table was reduced by TCRdb to in-frame sequences with V and J called. These copies leave out some clones; in studies compared against another copy, an unresolved V gene accounts for under half, and the cause of the remainder is not known. Recorded for this sample are about 320,000 clones; around four fifths of them occurred a single time. The top ten constitute 2% to 2.5% of the sample.

The specimen was peripheral blood, collected in a trial of Ad26.COV2.S vaccine versus placebo. Receptors were obtained from a person aged 18-65 years who received the Ad26.COV2.S COVID-19 vaccine or a placebo.

The V and J genes are TRBV5-6 and TRBJ2-7, with 11 bases aligning to TRBD1. This CDR3 contains 15 residues. With 3 bases clipped from V and 12 bases from J, the junction kept 14 bases outside the gene matches. Germline V lookup: CDR1 SGHDT, CDR2 YYEEEE. This CDR3 reads CASSSRTGGAMIPYF. CDR3 in DNA: TGTGCCAGCAGCTCCAGGACAGGGGGCGCAATGATCCCGTACTTC.

This chain joins TRBV14 and TRBJ2-1, with TRBD2 matching over 10 bases. Per germline, CDR1 SGHDN and CDR2 FVKESK. The CDR3 extends over 20 amino acids. V was clipped by 3 bases and J by 7 bases; unmatched bases: 21. The CDR3 DNA reads as TGTGCCAGCAGCCAGGAAAGGTTAACCCTAGCGGGGGTCGGTAGGAATGAGCAGTTCTTC. It is translated as CASSQERLTLAGVGRNEQFF.

The V and J genes are TRBV11-2 and TRBJ2-5; D is perhaps TRBD1 (6 bases). This CDR3 has 13 amino acids. V lost 2 bases and J lost 3, with 7 bases in between. Germline loops: CDR1 SGHAT, CDR2 FQNNGV. The DNA of the CDR3 is TGTGCCAGCAGCTTAACAGGGAAAGAGACCCAGTACTTC. Residues: CASSLTGKETQYF.

The chain recombines TRBV6-4 with TRBJ1-2, with 10 bases matching TRBD1. The CDR3 covers 15 residues. Trimming took 5 bases from V and 5 from J; bases not matched to a gene: 8. Germline V gene lookup returns CDR1 MRHNA and CDR2 SNTAGT. CDR3 nucleotide sequence: TGTGCCAGCAGTCCCGGGACAGGGGACTGGTATGGCTACACCTTC. Its protein product is CASSPGTGDWYGYTF.

The V gene is TRBV4-1, the J gene TRBJ2-1, with 10 bases aligning to TRBD2. Germline V gives CDR1 MGHRA, CDR2 YSYEKL. The CDR3 extends over 16 amino acids. The V gene end was trimmed by 4 bases and the J gene end by 5 bases; junction bases not matched to a gene: 8. DNA for the CDR3: TGCGCCAGCAGCCCCTTTGTAGCGGGGGGAAACAATGAGCAGTTCTTC. It translates to CASSPFVAGGNNEQFF.

This sequence joins TRBV5-1 and TRBJ2-1; perhaps TRBD2 as D (6 bases). Germline V gene sequence: CDR1 SGHRS, CDR2 YFSETQ. The V end lost 4 bases, the J end lost 8 bases, and 13 bases lay between the germline ends. The CDR3 covers 13 residues. The CDR3 DNA follows: TGCGCCAGCAGCCGCGTCCCGGGGGATGAGCAGTTCTTC. Translated: CASSRVPGDEQFF. The full variable domain, in which reference TRBV5-1 and TRBJ2-1 provide the parts outside the CDR3, is KAGVTQTPRYLIKTRGQQVTLSCSPISGHRSVSWYQQTPGQGLQFLFEYFSETQRNKGNFPGRFSGRQFSNSRSEMNVSTLELGDSALYLCASSRVPGDEQFFGPGTRLTVL.

The V and J genes are TRBV25-1 and TRBJ2-3; TRBD2 matches at 7 bases. The V gene end was trimmed by 6 bases and the J gene end by 0 bases; junction bases not matched to a gene: 6. Germline assignment: CDR1 MGHDK and CDR2 SYGVNS. The CDR3 runs 15 residues. This chain's CDR3 is CASRGGIFSTDTQYF. The DNA for the CDR3 is TGTGCCAGCAGGGGGGGGATCTTTAGCACAGATACGCAGTATTTT.

The chain uses TRBV12-3 or TRBV12-4 and TRBJ1-1, with TRBD1 as a possible D gene (5 bases). The CDR3 consists of 13 residues. Deletions cut 5 bases from V and 0 bases from J, with 7 bases between. The CDR3 sequence is CASSGALNTEAFF. The CDR3 DNA sequence: TGTGCCAGCAGTGGGGCTCTGAACACTGAAGCTTTCTTT.

The V call is TRBV28, the J call TRBJ1-2; tentative D call: TRBD1 (5 bases). There are 14 residues in the CDR3. The V and J ends lost 5 bases and 2 bases respectively, with 12 bases between them. Germline V gene sequence: CDR1 MDHEN, CDR2 SYDVKM. This CDR3 reads CASSPHGGNYGYTF. The DNA of the CDR3 is TGTGCCAGCAGTCCTCACGGGGGGAACTATGGCTACACCTTC.

This rearrangement joins TRBV9 to TRBJ2-7, with D tentatively TRBD1 (6 bases). Trimming shortened V by 2 bases and J by 2 bases, and 14 bases separated the two germline ends. Germline V gene sequence: CDR1 SGDLS, CDR2 YYNGEE. The CDR3 totals 15 residues. The CDR3 loop reads CASSVYPGQTYEQYF. As DNA, the CDR3 is TGTGCCAGCAGCGTCTACCCGGGACAAACCTACGAGCAGTACTTC.

The rearrangement joins TRBV29-1 to TRBJ1-2; possibly TRBD1 for D (5 bases). V was clipped by 1 base and J by 5 bases, with 5 bases between them. The CDR3 loop spans 11 amino acids. Germline lookup yields CDR1 SQVTM and CDR2 ANQGSEA. The CDR3 loop reads CSVEGTYGYTF. The DNA for the CDR3 is TGCAGCGTTGAAGGGACATATGGCTACACCTTC.

The chain recombines TRBV6-5 with TRBJ2-7; a possible D gene is TRBD1 (7 bases). Germline CDR1 MNHEY, CDR2 SVGAGI. The CDR3 contains 15 residues. V gave up 6 bases and J gave up 9 bases, with 24 bases separating them. This CDR3 is CASSLRGDSPIGQYF. CDR3 bases: TGTGCCAGCAGCCTCAGGGGGGACAGTCCCATAGGGCAGTACTTC.

The V and J genes are TRBV3-1 (or the pseudogene TRBV3-2) and TRBJ1-1, with 10 bases fitting TRBD1. The CDR3 has 15 residues. Germline V gene data show CDR1 as LGHDT and CDR2 as YNNKEL (reference sequence). Trimming at V came to 1 base and at J to 11 bases, leaving 10 bases not matched to a gene. CDR3 residues: CASSQVRQGAPWAFF. CDR3 coding DNA: TGTGCCAGCAGCCAAGTTAGACAGGGGGCTCCTTGGGCTTTCTTT.

The rearrangement uses TRBV7-6 and TRBJ1-2; TRBD1 is a possible D gene (6 bases). The germline gives CDR1 SGHVS, CDR2 FNYEAQ. V shed 0 bases and J shed 0 bases, with 11 bases lying between them. CDR3 length equals 16 residues. The CDR3 DNA follows: TGTGCCAGCAGCTTAGCGGGGGCAGGACCTAACTATGGCTACACCTTC. Translating it yields CASSLAGAGPNYGYTF. The full variable domain, its missing parts supplied by reference TRBV7-6 and TRBJ1-2, is GAGVSQSPRYKVTKRGQDVALRCDPISGHVSLYWYRQALGQGPEFLTYFNYEAQQDKSGLPNDRFSAERPEGSISTLTIQRTEQRDSAMYRCASSLAGAGPNYGYTFGSGTRLTVV.

The V call is TRBV7-8, the J call TRBJ1-3, with D hard to call. The CDR3 length is 15 residues. V lost 6 bases to trimming and J lost 0 bases, with 12 bases between them. Germline CDR1 is SGHVS and CDR2 is FQNEAQ. CDR3: CASSTRRSSGNTIYF. The CDR3 region has the DNA TGTGCCAGCAGTACCCGGCGGAGCTCTGGAAACACCATATATTTT.

The chain couples TRBV28 to TRBJ2-5, with D perhaps TRBD2 (5 bases). V was trimmed by 3 bases and J by 6 bases, leaving 14 bases between them. The germline gives CDR1 MDHEN, CDR2 SYDVKM. The CDR3 spans 14 residues. This chain's CDR3 is CASSFFGISQTQYF. In DNA, the CDR3 is TGTGCCAGCAGTTTCTTCGGGATTTCACAGACCCAGTACTTC.

The chain combines TRBV15 with TRBJ1-4; perhaps TRBD1 as D (5 bases). CDR1 and CDR2 (germline): LNHNV, YYDKDF (reference sequence). The V end lost 5 bases, the J end lost 7 bases, and 29 bases lay between the germline ends. The CDR3 loop spans 19 amino acids. As DNA, the CDR3 is TGTGCCACCAGCGGGCGGGACGAGCTCTACACATGGGACCCTGAAAAACTGTTTTTT. Translated, it gives CATSGRDELYTWDPEKLFF.

In this sample, this clone turned up a few times. V and J are TRBV7-9 and TRBJ1-3; 8 nucleotides align to TRBD1. This CDR3 region has 16 residues. Unmatched junction bases numbered 5, after V lost 2 bases and J lost 2 bases. Germline V lookup: CDR1 SEHNR, CDR2 FQNEAQ (reference sequence). CDR3 nucleotide sequence: TGTGCCAGCAGCTTAATCGCAGGGGGCACTGGAAACACCATATATTTT. This sequence encodes CASSLIAGGTGNTIYF.

The rearrangement uses TRBV10-3 and TRBJ1-1, with 7 bases that match TRBD1. Germline V lookup: CDR1 ENHRY, CDR2 SYGVKD. With V trimmed by 6 bases and J by 3 bases, 7 bases remained unmatched. There are 14 residues in the CDR3. The CDR3 coding sequence is TGTGCCATCAGGACAGGGCTCGAAGACACTGAAGCTTTCTTT. It codes for CAIRTGLEDTEAFF.

J is TRBJ1-4 and V is TRBV4-1; D is perhaps TRBD1 (6 bases). CDR3 length: 15 residues. Germline loops: CDR1 MGHRA, CDR2 YSYEKL. The V and J ends lost 6 bases and 8 bases respectively, with 19 bases between them. The CDR3 region is CASRPPDSTGEKLFF. CDR3 nucleotide sequence: TGCGCCAGCAGACCTCCGGACAGCACGGGGGAAAAACTGTTTTTT.